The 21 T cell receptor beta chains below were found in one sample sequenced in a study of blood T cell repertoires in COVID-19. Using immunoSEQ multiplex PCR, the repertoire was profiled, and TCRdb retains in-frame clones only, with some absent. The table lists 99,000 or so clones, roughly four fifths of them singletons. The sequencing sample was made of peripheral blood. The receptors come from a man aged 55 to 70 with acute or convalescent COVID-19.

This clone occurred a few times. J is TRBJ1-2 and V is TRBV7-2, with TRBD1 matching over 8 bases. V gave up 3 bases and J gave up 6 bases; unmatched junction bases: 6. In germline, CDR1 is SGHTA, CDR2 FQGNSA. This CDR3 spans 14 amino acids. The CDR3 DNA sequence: TGTGCCAGCAGCTTCCAGGGGGCTTCTCATGGCTACACCTTC. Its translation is CASSFQGASHGYTF.

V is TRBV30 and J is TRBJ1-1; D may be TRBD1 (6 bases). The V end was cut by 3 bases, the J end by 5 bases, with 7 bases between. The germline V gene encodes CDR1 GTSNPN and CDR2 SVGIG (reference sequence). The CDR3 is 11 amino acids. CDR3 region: CAWSDRTEAFF. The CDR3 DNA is TGTGCCTGGAGCGACAGGACTGAAGCTTTCTTT.

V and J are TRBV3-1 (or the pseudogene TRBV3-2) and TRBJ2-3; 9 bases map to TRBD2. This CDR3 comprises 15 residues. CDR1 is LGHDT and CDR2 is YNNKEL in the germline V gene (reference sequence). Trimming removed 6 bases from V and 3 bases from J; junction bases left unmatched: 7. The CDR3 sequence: CASRHLAGLTDTQYF. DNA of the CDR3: TGTGCCAGCAGGCACCTAGCGGGGCTTACAGATACGCAGTATTTT.

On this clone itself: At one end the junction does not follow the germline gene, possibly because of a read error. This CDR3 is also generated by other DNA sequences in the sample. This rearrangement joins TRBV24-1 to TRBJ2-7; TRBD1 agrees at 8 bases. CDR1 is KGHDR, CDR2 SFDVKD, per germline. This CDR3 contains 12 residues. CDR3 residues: CATSDPGGQQYF. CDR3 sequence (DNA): TGTGCCACTAGTGATCCAGGGGGCCAGCAGTACTTC.

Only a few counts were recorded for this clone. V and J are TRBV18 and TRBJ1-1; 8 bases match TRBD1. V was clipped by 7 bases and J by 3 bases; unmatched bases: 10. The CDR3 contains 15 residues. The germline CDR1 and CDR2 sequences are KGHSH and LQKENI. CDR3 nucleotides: TGTGCCAGCTTCACCGTGCCAGGGGGCGACACTGAAGCTTTCTTT. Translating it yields CASFTVPGGDTEAFF.

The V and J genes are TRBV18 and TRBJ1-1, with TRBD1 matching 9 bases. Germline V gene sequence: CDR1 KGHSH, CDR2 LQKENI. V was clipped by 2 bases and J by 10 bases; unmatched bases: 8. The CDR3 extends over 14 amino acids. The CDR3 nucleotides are TGTGCCAGCTCACCAAGGGACAGGGAACTTGGAGCTTTCTTT. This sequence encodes CASSPRDRELGAFF.

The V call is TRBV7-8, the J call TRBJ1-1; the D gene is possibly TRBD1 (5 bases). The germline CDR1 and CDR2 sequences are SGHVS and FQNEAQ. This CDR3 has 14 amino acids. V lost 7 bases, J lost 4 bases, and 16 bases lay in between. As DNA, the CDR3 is TGTGCCAGCATCTCAAACGCAGGGTTCACTGAAGCTTTCTTT. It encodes CASISNAGFTEAFF.

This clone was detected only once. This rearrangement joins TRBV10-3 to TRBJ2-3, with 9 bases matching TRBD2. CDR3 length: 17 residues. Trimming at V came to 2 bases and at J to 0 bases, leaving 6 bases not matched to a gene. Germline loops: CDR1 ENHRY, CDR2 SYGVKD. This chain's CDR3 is CAISELSGGLSTDTQYF. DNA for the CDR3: TGTGCCATCAGTGAGCTTAGCGGGGGCCTTAGCACAGATACGCAGTATTTT.

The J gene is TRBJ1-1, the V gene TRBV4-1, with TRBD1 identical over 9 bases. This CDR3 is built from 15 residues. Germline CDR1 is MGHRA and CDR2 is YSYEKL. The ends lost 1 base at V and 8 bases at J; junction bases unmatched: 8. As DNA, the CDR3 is TGCGCCAGCAGCCAAGCGCGGACAGGGGTTGGAGAAGCTTTCTTT. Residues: CASSQARTGVGEAFF.

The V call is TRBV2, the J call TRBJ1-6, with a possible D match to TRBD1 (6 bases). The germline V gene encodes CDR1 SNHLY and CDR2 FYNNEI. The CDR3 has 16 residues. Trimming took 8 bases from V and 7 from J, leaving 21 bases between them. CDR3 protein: CASHGGKTGGNSPLHF. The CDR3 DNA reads TGTGCCAGCCACGGGGGCAAAACGGGAGGAAATTCACCCCTCCACTTT.

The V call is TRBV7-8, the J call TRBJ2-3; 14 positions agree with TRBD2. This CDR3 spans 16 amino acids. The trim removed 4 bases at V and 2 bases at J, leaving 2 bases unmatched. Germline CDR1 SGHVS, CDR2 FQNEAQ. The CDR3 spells CASSSTSGGDTDTQYF. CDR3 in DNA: TGTGCCAGCAGCTCGACTAGCGGGGGGGACACAGATACGCAGTATTTT.

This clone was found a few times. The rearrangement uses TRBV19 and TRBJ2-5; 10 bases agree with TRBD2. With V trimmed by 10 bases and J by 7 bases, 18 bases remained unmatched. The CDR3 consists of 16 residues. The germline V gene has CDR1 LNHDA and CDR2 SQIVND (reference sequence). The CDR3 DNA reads TGTGCCACCGCGTCCCTTGGGGCTAGCGGGAGTGTGACCCAGTACTTC. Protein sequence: CATASLGASGSVTQYF. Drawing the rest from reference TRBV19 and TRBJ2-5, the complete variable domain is DGGITQSPKYLFRKEGQNVTLSCEQNLNHDAMYWYRQDPGQGLRLIYYSQIVNDFQKGDIAEGYSVSREKKESFPLTVTSAQKNPTAFYLCATASLGASGSVTQYFGPGTRLLVL.

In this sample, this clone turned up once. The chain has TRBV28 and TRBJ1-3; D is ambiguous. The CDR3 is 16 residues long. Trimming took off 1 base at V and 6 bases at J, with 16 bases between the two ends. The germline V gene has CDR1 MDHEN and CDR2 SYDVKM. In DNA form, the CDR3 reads TGTGCCAGCAGTTTATCCGGTTTCGTCGGGGAAAACACCATATATTTT. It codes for CASSLSGFVGENTIYF.

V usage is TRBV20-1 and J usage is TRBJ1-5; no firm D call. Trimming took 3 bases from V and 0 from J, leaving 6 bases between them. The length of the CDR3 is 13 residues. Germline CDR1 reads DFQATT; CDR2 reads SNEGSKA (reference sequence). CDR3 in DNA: TGCAGTGCTAGTTCGTATAGCAATCAGCCCCAGCATTTT. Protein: CSASSYSNQPQHF.

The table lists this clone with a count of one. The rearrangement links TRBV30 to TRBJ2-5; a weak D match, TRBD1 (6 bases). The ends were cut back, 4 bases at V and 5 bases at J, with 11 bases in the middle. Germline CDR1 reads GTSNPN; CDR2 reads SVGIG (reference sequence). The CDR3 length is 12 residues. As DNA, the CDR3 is TGTGCCTGGAACAGGGATGGCGAGACCCAGTACTTC. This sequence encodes CAWNRDGETQYF.

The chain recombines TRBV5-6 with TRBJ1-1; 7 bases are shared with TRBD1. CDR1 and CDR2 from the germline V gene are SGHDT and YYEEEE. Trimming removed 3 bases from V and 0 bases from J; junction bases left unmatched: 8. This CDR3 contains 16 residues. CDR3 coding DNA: TGTGCCAGCAGCTCCAGGGGGAGTTGGATGAACACTGAAGCTTTCTTT. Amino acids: CASSSRGSWMNTEAFF.

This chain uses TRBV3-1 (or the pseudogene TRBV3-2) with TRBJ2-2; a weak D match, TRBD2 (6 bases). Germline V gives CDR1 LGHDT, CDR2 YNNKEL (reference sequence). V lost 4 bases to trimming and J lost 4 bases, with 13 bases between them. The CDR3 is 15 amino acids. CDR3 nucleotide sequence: TGTGCCAGCAGCCTGGGCCGGGACTCCACCGGGGAGCTGTTTTTT. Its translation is CASSLGRDSTGELFF.

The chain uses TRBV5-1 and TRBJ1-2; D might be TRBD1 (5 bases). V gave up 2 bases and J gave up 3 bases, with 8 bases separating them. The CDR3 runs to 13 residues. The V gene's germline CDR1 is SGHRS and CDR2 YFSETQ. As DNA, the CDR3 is TGCGCCAGCAGCTTTACAGGAGACTATGGCTACACCTTC. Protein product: CASSFTGDYGYTF.

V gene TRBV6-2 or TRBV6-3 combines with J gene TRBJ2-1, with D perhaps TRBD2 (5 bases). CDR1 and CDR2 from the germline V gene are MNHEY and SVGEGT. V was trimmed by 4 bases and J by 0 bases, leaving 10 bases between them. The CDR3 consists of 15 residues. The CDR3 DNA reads TGTGCCAGCAGTTTTGGTGGGAGCTCCTACAATGAGCAGTTCTTC. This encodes CASSFGGSSYNEQFF.

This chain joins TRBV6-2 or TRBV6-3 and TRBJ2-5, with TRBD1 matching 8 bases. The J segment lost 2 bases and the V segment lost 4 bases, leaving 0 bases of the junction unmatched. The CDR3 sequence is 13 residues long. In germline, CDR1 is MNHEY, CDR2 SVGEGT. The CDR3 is CASSWTGQETQYF. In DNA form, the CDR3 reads TGTGCCAGCAGTTGGACAGGGCAAGAGACCCAGTACTTC.

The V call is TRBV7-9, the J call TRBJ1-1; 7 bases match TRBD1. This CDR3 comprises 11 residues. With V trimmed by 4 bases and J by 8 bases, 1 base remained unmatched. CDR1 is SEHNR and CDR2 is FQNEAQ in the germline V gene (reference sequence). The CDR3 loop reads CASSWGQEAFF. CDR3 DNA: TGTGCCAGCAGCTGGGGACAGGAAGCTTTCTTT.